Following are 9 T cell receptor beta chains from one sample sequenced in a study of cytomegalovirus exposure and HLA in healthy donors. Researchers ran the PCR with 60 Vbeta and 13 Jbeta primers. Clones were read by immunoSEQ multiplex PCR, and TCRdb kept only the in-frame ones, dropping some. The sample includes 150,000 or so clones, 60% to 85% seen only once; the top ten take about 13%. Specimen: PBMCs. The receptors come from a middle-aged man in good health and CMV-seropositive.

The chain uses TRBV5-4 and TRBJ2-2; TRBD2 agrees at 10 bases. The germline gives CDR1 SGHNT, CDR2 YYREEE (reference sequence). This CDR3 contains 16 residues. V was pared by 4 bases and J by 3 bases, with 6 bases of the junction left unmatched. CDR3 DNA: TGTGCCAGCAGCGATCGACTAGCGGGCGACACCGGGGAGCTGTTTTTT. Protein: CASSDRLAGDTGELFF.

This clone was observed a handful of times. The chain combines TRBV5-1 with TRBJ2-7; perhaps TRBD1 as D (5 bases). Germline loops: CDR1 SGHRS, CDR2 YFSETQ. V gave up 0 bases and J gave up 1 base, with 14 bases separating them. This CDR3 has 16 amino acids. The CDR3 nucleotides are TGCGCCAGCAGCTTGGTTACAGGCACCTTTTCCTACGAGCAGTACTTC. Protein: CASSLVTGTFSYEQYF.

This CDR3 is CASSSDRRPEQYF. CDR3 DNA sequence: TGTGCCAGCAGTTCCGACAGGAGGCCTGAGCAGTACTTC. The rearrangement joins TRBV2 to TRBJ2-7; D might be TRBD1 (6 bases). Trimming took 5 bases from V and 7 from J, leaving 15 bases between them. Germline V gives CDR1 SNHLY, CDR2 FYNNEI. This CDR3 spans 13 amino acids.

The chain carries TRBV28 and TRBJ2-7; D is unclear. CDR1 and CDR2 (germline): MDHEN, SYDVKM. The V end was cut by 6 bases, the J end by 0 bases, with 12 bases between. The CDR3 totals 14 residues. CDR3 region: CASSRLQSSYEQYF. CDR3 DNA: TGTGCCAGCAGCCGACTGCAGAGCTCCTACGAGCAGTACTTC. Variable domain in full (rest from reference TRBV28 and TRBJ2-7): DVKVTQSSRYLVKRTGEKVFLECVQDMDHENMFWYRQDPGLGLRLIYFSYDVKMKEKGDIPEGYSVSREKKERFSLILESASTNQTSMYLCASSRLQSSYEQYFGPGTRLTVT.

The gene calls are TRBV9 and TRBJ2-2; a possible D gene is TRBD2 (6 bases). The germline V gene encodes CDR1 SGDLS and CDR2 YYNGEE. V was trimmed by 5 bases and J by 3 bases, leaving 11 bases between them. This CDR3 region has 14 residues. CDR3 in amino acids: CASRGTDYTGELFF. For the CDR3, the DNA is TGTGCCAGCAGGGGGACTGACTACACCGGGGAGCTGTTTTTT.

V is TRBV7-9 and J is TRBJ2-5, with 8 bases aligning to TRBD2. Germline V gives CDR1 SEHNR, CDR2 FQNEAQ (reference sequence). With 7 bases clipped from V and 5 bases from J, the junction kept 15 bases outside the gene matches. CDR3 length: 16 residues. CDR3 in DNA: TGTGCCAGCACCTCACTAGCTGGGACTAGTAGTGAGACCCAGTACTTC. It is translated as CASTSLAGTSSETQYF.

The gene calls are TRBV5-1 and TRBJ2-5; D may be TRBD1 (6 bases). Germline loops: CDR1 SGHRS, CDR2 YFSETQ. Trimming took off 0 bases at V and 2 bases at J, with 14 bases between the two ends. The CDR3 runs 16 residues. The CDR3 sequence: CASSLGVGASQETQYF. In DNA form, the CDR3 reads TGCGCCAGCAGCTTGGGAGTGGGGGCCTCTCAAGAGACCCAGTACTTC.

The chain carries TRBV21-1 and TRBJ1-4; no check of the table's D call, TRBD1, against the DNA was made. TRBV21-1 is a pseudogene locus. The CDR3 length is 15 residues. The chain's CDR3 is CASSSTDRIFEKLFF. CDR3 DNA: TGTGCCAGCAGCTCCACCGACAGGATATTCGAAAAACTGTTTTTT.

J is TRBJ2-2 and V is TRBV6-5; TRBD1 might be the D (6 bases). Germline loops: CDR1 MNHEY, CDR2 SVGAGI. The CDR3 consists of 14 residues. Trimming stripped 4 bases from V and 5 bases from J, with 11 bases between. This chain's CDR3 is CASSLTQGTGELFF. CDR3 sequence (DNA): TGTGCCAGCAGTTTAACACAGGGTACCGGGGAGCTGTTTTTT.